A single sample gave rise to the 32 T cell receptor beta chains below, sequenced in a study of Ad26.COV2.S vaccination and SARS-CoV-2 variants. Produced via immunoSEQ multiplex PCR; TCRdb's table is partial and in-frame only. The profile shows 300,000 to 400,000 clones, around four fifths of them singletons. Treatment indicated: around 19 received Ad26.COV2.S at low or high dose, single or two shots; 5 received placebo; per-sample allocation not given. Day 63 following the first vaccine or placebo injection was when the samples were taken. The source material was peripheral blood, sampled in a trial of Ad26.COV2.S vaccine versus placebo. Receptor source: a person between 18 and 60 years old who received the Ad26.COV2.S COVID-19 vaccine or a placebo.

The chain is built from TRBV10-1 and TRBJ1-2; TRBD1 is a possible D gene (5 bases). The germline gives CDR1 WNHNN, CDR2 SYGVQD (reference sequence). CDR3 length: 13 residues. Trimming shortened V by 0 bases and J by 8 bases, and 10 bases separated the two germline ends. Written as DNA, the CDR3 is TGCGCCAGCAGTGAGTCGGGTCAGGGCGGCTACACCTTC. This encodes CASSESGQGGYTF.

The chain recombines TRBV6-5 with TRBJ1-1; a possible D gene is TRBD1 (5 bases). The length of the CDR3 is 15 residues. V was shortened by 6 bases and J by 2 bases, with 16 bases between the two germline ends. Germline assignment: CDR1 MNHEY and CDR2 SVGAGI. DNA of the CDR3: TGTGCCAGCAGGGAGGGGAGGGGCCAAAACACTGAAGCTTTCTTT. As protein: CASREGRGQNTEAFF.

CDR3 coding DNA: TGTGCCAGCAGTTCACGACAGGGGGAATCACCCCTCCACTTT. It specifies CASSSRQGESPLHF. J is TRBJ1-6 and V is TRBV6-5, with 9 positions matching TRBD1. The CDR3 consists of 14 residues. V trimming: 4 bases; J trimming: 10 bases; junction bases outside the gene matches: 5. CDR1 and CDR2 from the germline V gene are MNHEY and SVGAGI.

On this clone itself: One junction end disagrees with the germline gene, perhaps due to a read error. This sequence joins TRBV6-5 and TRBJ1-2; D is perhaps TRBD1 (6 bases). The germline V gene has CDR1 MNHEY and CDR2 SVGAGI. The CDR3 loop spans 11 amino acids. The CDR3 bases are TGTGCCGGCAGGGGCCCTGATGGCTACACCTTC. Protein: CAGRGPDGYTF.

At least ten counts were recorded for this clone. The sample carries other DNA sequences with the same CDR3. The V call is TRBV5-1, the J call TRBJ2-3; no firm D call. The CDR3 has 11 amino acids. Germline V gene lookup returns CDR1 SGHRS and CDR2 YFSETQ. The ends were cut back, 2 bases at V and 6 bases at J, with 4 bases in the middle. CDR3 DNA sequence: TGCGCCAGCAGCTTTAGGGATACGCAGTATTTT. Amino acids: CASSFRDTQYF.

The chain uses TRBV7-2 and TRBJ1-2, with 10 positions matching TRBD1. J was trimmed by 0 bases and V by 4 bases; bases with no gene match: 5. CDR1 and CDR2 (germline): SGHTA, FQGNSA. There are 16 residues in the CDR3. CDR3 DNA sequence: TGTGCCAGCAGCTCGACAGGGGGCTACGCTAACTATGGCTACACCTTC. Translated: CASSSTGGYANYGYTF.

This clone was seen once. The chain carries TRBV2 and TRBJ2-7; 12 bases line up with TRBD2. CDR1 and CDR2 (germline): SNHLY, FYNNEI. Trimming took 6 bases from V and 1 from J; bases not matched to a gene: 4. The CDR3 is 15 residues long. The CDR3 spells CASRLLAGGSYEQYF. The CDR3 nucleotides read TGTGCCAGCAGGTTACTAGCGGGGGGTTCCTACGAGCAGTACTTC.

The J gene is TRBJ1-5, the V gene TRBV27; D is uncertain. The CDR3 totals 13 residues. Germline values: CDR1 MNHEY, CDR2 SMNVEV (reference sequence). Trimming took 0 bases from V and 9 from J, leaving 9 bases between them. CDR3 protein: CASSLSPLRPQHF. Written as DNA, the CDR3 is TGTGCCAGCAGTTTATCACCGCTCCGGCCCCAGCATTTT.

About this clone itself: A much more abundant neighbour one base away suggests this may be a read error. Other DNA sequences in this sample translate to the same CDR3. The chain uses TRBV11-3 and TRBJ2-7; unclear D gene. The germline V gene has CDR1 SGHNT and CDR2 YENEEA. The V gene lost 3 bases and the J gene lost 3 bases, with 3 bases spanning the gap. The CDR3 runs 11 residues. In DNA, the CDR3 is TGTGCCAGCAGCTTGAACTACGAGCAGTACTTC. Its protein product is CASSLNYEQYF.

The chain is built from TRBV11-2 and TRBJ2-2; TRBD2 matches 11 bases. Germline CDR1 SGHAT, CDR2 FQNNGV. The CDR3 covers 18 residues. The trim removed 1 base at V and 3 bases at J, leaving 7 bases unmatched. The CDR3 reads CASSLAISGGAYTGELFF. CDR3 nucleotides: TGTGCCAGCAGCTTAGCAATTAGCGGGGGGGCATACACCGGGGAGCTGTTTTTT.

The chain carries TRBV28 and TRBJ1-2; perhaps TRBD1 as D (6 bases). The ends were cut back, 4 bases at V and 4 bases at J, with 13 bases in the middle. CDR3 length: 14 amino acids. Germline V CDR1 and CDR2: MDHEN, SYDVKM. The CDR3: CASSSGTRGYGYTF. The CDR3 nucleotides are TGTGCCAGCAGTTCCGGGACAAGGGGCTATGGCTACACCTTC.

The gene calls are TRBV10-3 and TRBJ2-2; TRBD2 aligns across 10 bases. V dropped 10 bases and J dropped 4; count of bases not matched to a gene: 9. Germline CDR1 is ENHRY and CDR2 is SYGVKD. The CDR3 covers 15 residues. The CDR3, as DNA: TGTGCCACCAGCGGGGGGGCCGGGGGCACCGGGGAGCTGTTTTTT. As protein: CATSGGAGGTGELFF.

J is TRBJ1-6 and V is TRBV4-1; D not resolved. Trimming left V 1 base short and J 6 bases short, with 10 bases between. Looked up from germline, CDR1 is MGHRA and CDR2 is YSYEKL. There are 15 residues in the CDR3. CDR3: CASSQVDQTNSPLHF. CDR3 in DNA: TGCGCCAGCAGCCAAGTCGACCAGACTAATTCACCCCTCCACTTT.

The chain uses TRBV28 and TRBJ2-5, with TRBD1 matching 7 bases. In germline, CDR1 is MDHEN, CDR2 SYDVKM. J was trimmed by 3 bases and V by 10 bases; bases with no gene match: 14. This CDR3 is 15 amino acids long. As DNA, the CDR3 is TGTGCCACCATCAGGTCGCCGGGACAGAAAGAGACCCAGTACTTC. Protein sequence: CATIRSPGQKETQYF.

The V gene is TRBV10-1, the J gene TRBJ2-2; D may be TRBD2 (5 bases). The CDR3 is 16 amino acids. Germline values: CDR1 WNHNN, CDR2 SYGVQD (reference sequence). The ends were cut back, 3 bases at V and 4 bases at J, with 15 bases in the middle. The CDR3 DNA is TGCGCCAGCAGTGACATCTGGGATCGGGGCACCGGGGAGCTGTTTTTT. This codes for CASSDIWDRGTGELFF.

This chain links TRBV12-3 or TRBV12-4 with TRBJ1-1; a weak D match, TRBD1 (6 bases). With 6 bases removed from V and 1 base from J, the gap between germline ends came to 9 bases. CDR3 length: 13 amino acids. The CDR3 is CASRVTGNTEAFF. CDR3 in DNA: TGTGCCAGCAGGGTGACAGGGAACACTGAAGCTTTCTTT.

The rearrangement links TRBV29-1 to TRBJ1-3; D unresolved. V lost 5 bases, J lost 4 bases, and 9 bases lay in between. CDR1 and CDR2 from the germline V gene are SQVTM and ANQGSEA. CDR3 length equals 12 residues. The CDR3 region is CSVMDSGNTIYF. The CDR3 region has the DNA TGCAGCGTTATGGATTCCGGAAACACCATATATTTT.

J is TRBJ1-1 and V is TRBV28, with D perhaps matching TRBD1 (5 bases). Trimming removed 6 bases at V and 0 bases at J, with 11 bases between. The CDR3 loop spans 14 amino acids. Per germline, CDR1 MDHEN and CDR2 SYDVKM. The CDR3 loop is CASSPGTVNTEAFF. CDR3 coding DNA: TGTGCCAGCAGCCCTGGGACGGTGAACACTGAAGCTTTCTTT.

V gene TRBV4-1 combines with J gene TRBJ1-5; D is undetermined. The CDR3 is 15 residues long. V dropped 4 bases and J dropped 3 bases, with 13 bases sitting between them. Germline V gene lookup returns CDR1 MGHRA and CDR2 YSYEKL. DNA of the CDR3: TGCGCCAGCAGCCCCGGGTCTCAGGACAATCAGCCCCAGCATTTT. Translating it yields CASSPGSQDNQPQHF.

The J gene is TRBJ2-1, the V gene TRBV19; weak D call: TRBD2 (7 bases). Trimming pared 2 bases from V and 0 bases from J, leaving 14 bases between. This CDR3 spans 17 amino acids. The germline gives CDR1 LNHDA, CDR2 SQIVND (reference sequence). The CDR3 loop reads CASSIPPGGRSYNEQFF. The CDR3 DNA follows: TGTGCCAGTAGTATACCCCCCGGGGGGCGCTCCTACAATGAGCAGTTCTTC.

The CDR3 DNA follows: TGTGCCAGCTCACCACCGGGAGGGCCCGCTGGCTATGGCTACACCTTC. Amino acids: CASSPPGGPAGYGYTF. V and J are TRBV18 and TRBJ1-2, with D uncertain. The germline V gene encodes CDR1 KGHSH and CDR2 LQKENI. This CDR3 has 16 amino acids. V shed 0 bases and J shed 4 bases, with 15 bases lying between them.

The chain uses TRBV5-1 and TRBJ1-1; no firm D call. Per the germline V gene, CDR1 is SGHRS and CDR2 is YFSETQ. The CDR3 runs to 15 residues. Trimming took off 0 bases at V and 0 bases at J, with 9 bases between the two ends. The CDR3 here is CASSLEVAMNTEAFF. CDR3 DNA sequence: TGCGCCAGCAGCTTGGAGGTGGCTATGAACACTGAAGCTTTCTTT. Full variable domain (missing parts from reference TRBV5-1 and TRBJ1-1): KAGVTQTPRYLIKTRGQQVTLSCSPISGHRSVSWYQQTPGQGLQFLFEYFSETQRNKGNFPGRFSGRQFSNSRSEMNVSTLELGDSALYLCASSLEVAMNTEAFFGQGTRLTVV.

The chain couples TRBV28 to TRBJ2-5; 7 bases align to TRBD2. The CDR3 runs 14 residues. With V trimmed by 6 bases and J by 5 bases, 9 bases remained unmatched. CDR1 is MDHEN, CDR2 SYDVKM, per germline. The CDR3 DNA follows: TGTGCCAGCAGCTTTTCACGGGGGGTGGAGACCCAGTACTTC. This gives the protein CASSFSRGVETQYF. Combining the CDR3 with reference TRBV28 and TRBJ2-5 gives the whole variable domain DVKVTQSSRYLVKRTGEKVFLECVQDMDHENMFWYRQDPGLGLRLIYFSYDVKMKEKGDIPEGYSVSREKKERFSLILESASTNQTSMYLCASSFSRGVETQYFGPGTRLLVL.

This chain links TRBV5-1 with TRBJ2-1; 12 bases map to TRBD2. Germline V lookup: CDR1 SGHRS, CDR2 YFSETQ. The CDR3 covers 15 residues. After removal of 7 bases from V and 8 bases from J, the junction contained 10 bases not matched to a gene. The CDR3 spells CASGSSGGAQDEQFF. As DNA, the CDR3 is TGCGCCAGCGGGTCTAGCGGGGGGGCCCAGGATGAGCAGTTCTTC.

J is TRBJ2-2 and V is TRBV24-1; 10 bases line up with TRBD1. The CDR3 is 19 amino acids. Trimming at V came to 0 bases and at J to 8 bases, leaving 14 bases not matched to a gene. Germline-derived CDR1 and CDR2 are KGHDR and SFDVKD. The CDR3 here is CATSDLAPHRDRGGGELFF. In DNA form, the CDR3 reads TGTGCCACCAGTGATTTGGCCCCTCACCGGGACAGGGGTGGGGGGGAGCTGTTTTTT.

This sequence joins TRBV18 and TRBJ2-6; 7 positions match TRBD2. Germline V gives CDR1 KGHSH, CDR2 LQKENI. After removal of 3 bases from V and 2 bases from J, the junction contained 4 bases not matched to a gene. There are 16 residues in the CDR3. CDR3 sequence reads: CASSPGGNTGANVLTF. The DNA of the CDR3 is TGTGCCAGCTCACCGGGGGGGAACACTGGGGCCAACGTCCTGACTTTC.

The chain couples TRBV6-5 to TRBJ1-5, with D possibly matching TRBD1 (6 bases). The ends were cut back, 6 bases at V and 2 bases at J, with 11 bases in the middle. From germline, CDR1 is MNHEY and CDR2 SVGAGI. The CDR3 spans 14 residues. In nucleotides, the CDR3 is TGTGCCAGCAGCAGGGGACGAGGCAATCAGCCCCAGCATTTT. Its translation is CASSRGRGNQPQHF.

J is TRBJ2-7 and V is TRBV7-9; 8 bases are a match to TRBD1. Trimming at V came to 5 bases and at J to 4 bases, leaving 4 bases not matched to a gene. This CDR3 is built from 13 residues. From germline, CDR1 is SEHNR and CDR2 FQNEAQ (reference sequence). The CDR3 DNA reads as TGTGCCAGCAGCGTCCAGGGGGCGTACGAGCAGTACTTC. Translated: CASSVQGAYEQYF.

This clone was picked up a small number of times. This CDR3 reads CASSLEGSYGYTF. The CDR3 nucleotides read TGTGCCAGCAGCTTGGAGGGGAGCTATGGCTACACCTTC. V and J are TRBV5-5 and TRBJ1-2; perhaps TRBD1 as D (5 bases). Trimming cost V 0 bases and J 4 bases, with 7 bases left between them. Germline V CDR1 and CDR2: SGHKS, YYEKEE (reference sequence). The length of the CDR3 is 13 residues. The entire variable domain, with the rest obtained from reference TRBV5-5 and TRBJ1-2, is as follows: DAGVTQSPTHLIKTRGQQVTLRCSPISGHKSVSWYQQVLGQGPQFIFQYYEKEERGRGNFPDRFSARQFPNYSSELNVNALLLGDSALYLCASSLEGSYGYTFGSGTRLTVV.

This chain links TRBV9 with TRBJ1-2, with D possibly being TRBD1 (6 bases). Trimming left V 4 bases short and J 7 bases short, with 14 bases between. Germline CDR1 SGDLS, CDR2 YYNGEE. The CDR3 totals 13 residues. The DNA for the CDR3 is TGTGCCAGCAGCCAACAGGGCTTCTCTGGCTACACCTTC. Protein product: CASSQQGFSGYTF.

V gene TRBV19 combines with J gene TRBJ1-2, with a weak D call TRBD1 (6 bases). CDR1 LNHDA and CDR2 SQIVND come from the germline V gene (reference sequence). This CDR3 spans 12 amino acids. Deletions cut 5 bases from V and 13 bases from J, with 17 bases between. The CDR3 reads CASSPRGGVGTF. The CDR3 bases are TGTGCCAGTAGTCCCAGGGGAGGGGTTGGCACCTTC.

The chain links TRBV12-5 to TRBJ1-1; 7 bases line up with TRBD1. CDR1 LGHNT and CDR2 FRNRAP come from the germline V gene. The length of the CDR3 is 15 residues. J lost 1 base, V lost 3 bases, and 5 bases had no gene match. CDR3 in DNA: TGTGCTAGTGGTTTAAACCGGGACAGGAACACTGAAGCTTTCTTT. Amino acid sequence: CASGLNRDRNTEAFF. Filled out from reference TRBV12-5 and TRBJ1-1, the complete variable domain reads DARVTQTPRHKVTEMGQEVTMRCQPILGHNTVFWYRQTMMQGLELLAYFRNRAPLDDSGMPKDRFSAEMPDATLATLKIQPSEPRDSAVYFCASGLNRDRNTEAFFGQGTRLTVV.